This T cell receptor beta chain was sequenced in a study of long-term antiretroviral therapy in people with HIV. The CDR3 has 14 residues. V was shortened by 3 bases and J by 6 bases, with 14 bases between the two germline ends. The germline V gene encodes CDR1 SGHDN and CDR2 FVKESK. It was version v3.0 of the immunoSEQ assay that was run at survey level. Clones were read by immunoSEQ multiplex PCR, and TCRdb kept only the in-frame ones, dropping some. The table lists fewer than 10,000 clones, around 83% of them singletons. The J gene is TRBJ1-2, the V gene TRBV14; perhaps TRBD1 as D (6 bases). Sequencing used unsorted PBMCs, obtained 0.3 years before starting antiretroviral therapy. This TCR derives from a man aged 30 to 39 with HIV. CDR3 sequence (DNA): TGTGCCAGCAGCCAGAAGACAGGCCTGAATGGCTACACCTTC. This gives the protein CASSQKTGLNGYTF.